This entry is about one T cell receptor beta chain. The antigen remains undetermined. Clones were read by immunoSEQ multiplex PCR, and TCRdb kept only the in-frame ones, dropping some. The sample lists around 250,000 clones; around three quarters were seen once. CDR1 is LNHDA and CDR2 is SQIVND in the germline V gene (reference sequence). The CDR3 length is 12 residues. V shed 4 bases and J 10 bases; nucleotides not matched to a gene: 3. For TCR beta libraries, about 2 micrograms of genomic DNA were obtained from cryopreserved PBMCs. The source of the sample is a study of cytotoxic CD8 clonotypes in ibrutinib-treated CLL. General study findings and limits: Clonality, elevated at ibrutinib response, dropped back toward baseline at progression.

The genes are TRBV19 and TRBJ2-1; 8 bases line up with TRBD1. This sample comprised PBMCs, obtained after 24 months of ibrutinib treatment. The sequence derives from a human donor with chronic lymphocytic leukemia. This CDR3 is CASSTGGYEQFF. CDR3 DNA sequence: TGTGCCAGTAGTACAGGGGGCTACGAGCAGTTCTTC.